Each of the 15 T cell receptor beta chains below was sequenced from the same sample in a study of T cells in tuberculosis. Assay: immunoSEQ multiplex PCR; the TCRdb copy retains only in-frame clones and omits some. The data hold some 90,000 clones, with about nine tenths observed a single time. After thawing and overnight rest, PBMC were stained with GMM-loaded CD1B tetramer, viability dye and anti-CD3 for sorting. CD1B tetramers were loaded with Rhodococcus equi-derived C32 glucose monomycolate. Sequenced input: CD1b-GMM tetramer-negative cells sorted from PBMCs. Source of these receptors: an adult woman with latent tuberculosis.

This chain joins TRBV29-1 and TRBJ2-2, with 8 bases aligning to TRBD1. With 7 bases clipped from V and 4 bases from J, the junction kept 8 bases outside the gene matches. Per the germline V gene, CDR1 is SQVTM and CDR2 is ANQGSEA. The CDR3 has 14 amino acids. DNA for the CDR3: TGCAGCGCGGCTGGACAGGGTGCCACCGGGGAGCTGTTTTTT. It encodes CSAAGQGATGELFF.

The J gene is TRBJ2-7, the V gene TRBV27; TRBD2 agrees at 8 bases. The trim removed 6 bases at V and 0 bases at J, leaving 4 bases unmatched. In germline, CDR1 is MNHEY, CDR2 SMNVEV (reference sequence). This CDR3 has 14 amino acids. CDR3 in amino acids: CASRPSGSSYEQYF. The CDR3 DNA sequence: TGTGCCAGCAGACCTAGCGGGTCCTCCTACGAGCAGTACTTC.

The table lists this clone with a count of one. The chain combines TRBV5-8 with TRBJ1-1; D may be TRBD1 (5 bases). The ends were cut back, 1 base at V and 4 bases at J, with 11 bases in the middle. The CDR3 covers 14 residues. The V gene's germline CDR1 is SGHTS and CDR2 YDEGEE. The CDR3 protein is CASSLPRVSTEAFF. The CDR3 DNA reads TGTGCCAGCAGCTTGCCCAGGGTAAGCACTGAAGCTTTCTTT.

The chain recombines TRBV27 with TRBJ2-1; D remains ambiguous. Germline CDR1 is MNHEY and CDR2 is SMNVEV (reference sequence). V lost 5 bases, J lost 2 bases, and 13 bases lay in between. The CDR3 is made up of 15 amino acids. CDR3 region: CASSREFYAYNEQFF. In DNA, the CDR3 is TGTGCCAGCAGTCGCGAGTTTTACGCCTACAATGAGCAGTTCTTC.

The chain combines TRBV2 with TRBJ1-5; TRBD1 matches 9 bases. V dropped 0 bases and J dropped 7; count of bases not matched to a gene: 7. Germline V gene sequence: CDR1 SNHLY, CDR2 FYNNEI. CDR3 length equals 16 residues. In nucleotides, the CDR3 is TGTGCCAGCAGTGAAGCGCTACCGGGACAGGGACAGCCCCAGCATTTT. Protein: CASSEALPGQGQPQHF.

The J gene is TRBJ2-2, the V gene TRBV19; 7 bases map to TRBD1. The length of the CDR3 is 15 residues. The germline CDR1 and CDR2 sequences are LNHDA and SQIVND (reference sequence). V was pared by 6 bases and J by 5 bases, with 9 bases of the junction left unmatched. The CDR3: CASSGDRVGTGELFF. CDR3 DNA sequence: TGTGCCAGTAGCGGAGACAGGGTTGGGACCGGGGAGCTGTTTTTT.

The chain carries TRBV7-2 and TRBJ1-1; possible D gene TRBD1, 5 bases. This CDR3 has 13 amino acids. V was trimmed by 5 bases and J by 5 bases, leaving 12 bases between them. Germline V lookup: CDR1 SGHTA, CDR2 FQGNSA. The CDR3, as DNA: TGTGCCAGCAGCGCAGGGATCGGGACTGAAGCTTTCTTT. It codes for CASSAGIGTEAFF.

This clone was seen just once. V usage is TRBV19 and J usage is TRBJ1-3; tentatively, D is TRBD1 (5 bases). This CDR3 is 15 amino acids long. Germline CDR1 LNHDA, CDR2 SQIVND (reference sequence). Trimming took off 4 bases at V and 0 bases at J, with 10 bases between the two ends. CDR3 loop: CASSTGHTSGNTIYF. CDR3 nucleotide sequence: TGTGCCAGTAGTACAGGACATACCTCTGGAAACACCATATATTTT.

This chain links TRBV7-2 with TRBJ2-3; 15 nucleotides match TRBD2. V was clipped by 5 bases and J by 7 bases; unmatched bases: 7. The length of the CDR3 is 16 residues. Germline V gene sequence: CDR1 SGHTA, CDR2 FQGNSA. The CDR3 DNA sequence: TGTGCCAGCAGCCCAAGGGGACTAGCGGGGGGCAATACGCAGTATTTT. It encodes CASSPRGLAGGNTQYF.

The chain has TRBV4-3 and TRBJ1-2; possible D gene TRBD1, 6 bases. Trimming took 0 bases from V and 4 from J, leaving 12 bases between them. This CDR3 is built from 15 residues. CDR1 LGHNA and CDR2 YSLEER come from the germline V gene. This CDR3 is CASSQDQRGSYGYTF. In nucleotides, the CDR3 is TGCGCCAGCAGCCAAGATCAGAGGGGGAGCTATGGCTACACCTTC.

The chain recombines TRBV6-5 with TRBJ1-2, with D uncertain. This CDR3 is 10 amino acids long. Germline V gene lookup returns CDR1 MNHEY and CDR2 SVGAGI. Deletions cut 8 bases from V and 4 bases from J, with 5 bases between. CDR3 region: CASVFYGYTF. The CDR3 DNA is TGTGCCAGCGTATTCTATGGCTACACCTTC.

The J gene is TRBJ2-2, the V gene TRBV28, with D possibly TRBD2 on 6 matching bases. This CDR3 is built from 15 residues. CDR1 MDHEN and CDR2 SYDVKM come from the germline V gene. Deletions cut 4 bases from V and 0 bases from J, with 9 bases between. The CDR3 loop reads CASSSSDSNTGELFF. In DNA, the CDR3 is TGTGCCAGCAGTTCTAGCGATTCGAACACCGGGGAGCTGTTTTTT. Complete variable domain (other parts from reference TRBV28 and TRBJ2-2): DVKVTQSSRYLVKRTGEKVFLECVQDMDHENMFWYRQDPGLGLRLIYFSYDVKMKEKGDIPEGYSVSREKKERFSLILESASTNQTSMYLCASSSSDSNTGELFFGEGSRLTVL.

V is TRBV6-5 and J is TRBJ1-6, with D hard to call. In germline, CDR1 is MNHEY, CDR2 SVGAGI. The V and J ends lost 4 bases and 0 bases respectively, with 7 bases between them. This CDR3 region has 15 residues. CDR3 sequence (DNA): TGTGCCAGCAGTTTAGGGAGCTCCTATAATTCACCCCTCCACTTT. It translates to CASSLGSSYNSPLHF.

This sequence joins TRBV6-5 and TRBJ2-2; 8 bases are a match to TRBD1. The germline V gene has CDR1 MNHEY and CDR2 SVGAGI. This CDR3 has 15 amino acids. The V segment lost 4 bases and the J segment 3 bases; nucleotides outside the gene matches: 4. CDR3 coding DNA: TGTGCCAGCAGTTGGCAGGGGGCCCACACCGGGGAGCTGTTTTTT. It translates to CASSWQGAHTGELFF.

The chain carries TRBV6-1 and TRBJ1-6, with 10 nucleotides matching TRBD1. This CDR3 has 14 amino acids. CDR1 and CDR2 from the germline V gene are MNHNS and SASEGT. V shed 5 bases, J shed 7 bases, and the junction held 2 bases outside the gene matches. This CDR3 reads CASSWGQGNSPLHF. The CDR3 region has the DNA TGTGCCAGCAGTTGGGGACAGGGGAATTCACCCCTCCACTTT.